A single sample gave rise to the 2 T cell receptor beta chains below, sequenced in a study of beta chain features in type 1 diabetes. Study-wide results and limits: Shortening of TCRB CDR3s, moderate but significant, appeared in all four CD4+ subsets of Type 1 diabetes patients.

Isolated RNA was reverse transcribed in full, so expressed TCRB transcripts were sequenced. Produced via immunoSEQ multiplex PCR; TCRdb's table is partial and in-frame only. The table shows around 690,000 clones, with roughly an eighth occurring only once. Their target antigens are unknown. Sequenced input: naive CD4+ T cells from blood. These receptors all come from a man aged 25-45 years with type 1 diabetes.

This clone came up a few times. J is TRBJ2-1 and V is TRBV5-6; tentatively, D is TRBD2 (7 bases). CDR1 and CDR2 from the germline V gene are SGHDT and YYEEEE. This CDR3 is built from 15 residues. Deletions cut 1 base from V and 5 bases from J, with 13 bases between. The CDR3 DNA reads TGTGCCAGCAGCTTGCCTGGGAGGGGGAACAATGAGCAGTTCTTC. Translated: CASSLPGRGNNEQFF.

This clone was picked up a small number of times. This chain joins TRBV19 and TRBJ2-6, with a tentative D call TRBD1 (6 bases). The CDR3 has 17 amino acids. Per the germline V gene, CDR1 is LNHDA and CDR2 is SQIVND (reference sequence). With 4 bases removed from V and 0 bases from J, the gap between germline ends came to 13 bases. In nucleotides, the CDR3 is TGTGCCAGTAGTACAGGGGACCTCCTCTCTGGGGCCAACGTCCTGACTTTC. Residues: CASSTGDLLSGANVLTF.